These T cell receptor beta chains were read from a single sample in a study of T cells in localized non-small cell lung cancer. Only in-frame clones appear in the TCRdb table, and some are missing; sequencing was by immunoSEQ multiplex PCR. The sample holds 75,000 to 95,000 clones, less than 85% seen once. The sample in question was PBMCs, obtained before any cancer treatment. All receptors come from a man aged 40-75 years with stage II squamous cell lung carcinoma. Both conserved end residues are part of each CDR3. A D gene is named only where the DNA matches it firmly. A row's size may be missing; if present it is once, few, many or a size class.

cdr3_aa cdr3_nt j_call cdr3_length d_call v_call clone_size
CASSQEVSSAYEQYF TGTGCCAGCAGCCAAGAAGTAAGTTCTGCCTACGAGCAGTACTTC TRBJ2-7 15 . TRBV14 .
CASSSARSGNTIYF TGTGCCAGCAGCTCCGCTCGCTCTGGAAACACCATATATTTT TRBJ1-3 14 . TRBV7-9 once
CASSLGLAGMETQYF TGTGCCAGCAGCTTGGGACTAGCGGGAATGGAGACCCAGTACTTC TRBJ2-5 15 TRBD2 TRBV5-4 .
CASKRLAGNEQYF TGTGCCAGCAAGCGGCTAGCGGGAAACGAGCAGTACTTC TRBJ2-7 13 TRBD2 TRBV2 .
CASSASRADTQYF TGTGCCAGCTCAGCTTCCAGGGCGGATACGCAGTATTTT TRBJ2-3 13 . TRBV18 .
CASSPGATEETQYF TGTGCCAGCTCACCAGGTGCCACAGAAGAGACCCAGTACTTC TRBJ2-5 14 . TRBV18 .
CAISEWQTNQPQHF TGTGCCATCAGTGAGTGGCAGACGAATCAGCCCCAGCATTTT TRBJ1-5 14 . TRBV10-3 .
CASSYGTAADTQYF TGTGCCAGCAGTTATGGGACAGCGGCAGATACGCAGTATTTT TRBJ2-3 14 TRBD1 TRBV6-6 .
CASSLTGSSYEQYF TGTGCCAGCAGTCTGACAGGGAGCTCCTACGAGCAGTACTTC TRBJ2-7 14 TRBD1 TRBV28 .
CASSPWTGGTDTQYF TGCGCCAGCAGCCCCTGGACAGGGGGGACAGATACGCAGTATTTT TRBJ2-3 15 TRBD1 TRBV4-1 .
CASSIDPRSYNEQFF TGTGCCAGTAGTATAGATCCTCGCTCCTACAATGAGCAGTTCTTC TRBJ2-1 15 . TRBV19 .
CSAATGGGYEQYF TGCAGCGCCGCGACAGGGGGAGGCTACGAGCAGTACTTC TRBJ2-7 13 TRBD1 TRBV29-1 .
CAWSIAGGNSPLHF TGTGCCTGGAGTATCGCAGGGGGTAATTCACCCCTCCACTTT TRBJ1-6 14 TRBD1 TRBV30 .
CASRGGTGKWETQYF TGTGCCAGCAGGGGGGGGACAGGGAAATGGGAGACCCAGTACTTC TRBJ2-5 15 TRBD1 TRBV2 .
CASSLGWTGGRETQYF TGTGCCAGCAGTTTAGGATGGACAGGGGGAAGAGAGACCCAGTACTTC TRBJ2-5 16 TRBD1 TRBV28 .
CASSDSGQRGYQETQYF TGTGCCAGCAGTGACTCGGGCCAGCGAGGGTACCAAGAGACCCAGTACTTC TRBJ2-5 17 . TRBV27 .
CASSLRDPRREKLFF TGTGCCAGCAGTTTGCGTGATCCCCGGAGGGAAAAACTGTTTTTT TRBJ1-4 15 . TRBV5-6 .
CASRPGGRSNQPQHF TGTGCCAGCAGGCCAGGGGGAAGGAGCAATCAGCCCCAGCATTTT TRBJ1-5 15 TRBD1 TRBV6-5 few
CASSPRTGGNNSPLHF TGTGCCAGCTCACCACGCACAGGGGGCAATAATTCACCCCTCCACTTT TRBJ1-6 16 TRBD1 TRBV18 .
CASSPRELTSGPFYEQYF TGTGCCAGTAGTCCCCGGGAGCTGACTAGCGGGCCGTTCTACGAGCAGTACTTC TRBJ2-7 18 TRBD2 TRBV19 .
CASSPWAGVLFNNEQFF TGTGCCAGCAGCCCCTGGGCGGGAGTACTGTTCAACAATGAGCAGTTCTTC TRBJ2-1 17 TRBD2 TRBV7-2 .
CASSLGRRYEQYF TGTGCCAGCAGCTTAGGACGGCGGTACGAGCAGTACTTC TRBJ2-7 13 . TRBV13 .
CASSYSIRDNEQFF TGTGCCAGCAGTTACTCGATCCGGGACAATGAGCAGTTCTTC TRBJ2-1 14 . TRBV6-6 .
CASSLQGAGGNTIYF TGTGCCAGCAGCTTACAGGGGGCTGGGGGAAACACCATATATTTT TRBJ1-3 15 TRBD1 TRBV7-6 .
CASSQAGLTEAFF TGCGCCAGCAGCCAAGCAGGGTTAACAGAAGCTTTCTTT TRBJ1-1 13 . TRBV4-1 few
CASSEQAGVGEQFF TGTGCCAGCAGTGAGCAAGCGGGAGTAGGTGAGCAGTTCTTC TRBJ2-1 14 TRBD2 TRBV6-4 many
CASSERQAKETQYF TGTGCCAGCAGTGAAAGACAGGCGAAAGAGACCCAGTACTTC TRBJ2-5 14 . TRBV2 .
CASSTSDRRVGELFF TGTGCCAGTAGTACCTCGGACCGAAGGGTCGGGGAGCTGTTTTTT TRBJ2-2 15 . TRBV19 once
CASSPDRDQAFF TGTGCCAGCAGCCCCGACAGGGACCAAGCTTTCTTT TRBJ1-1 12 TRBD1 TRBV9 .
CASSLGLRQGRGATNEKLFF TGCGCCAGCAGCTTGGGGCTGAGGCAGGGCAGGGGCGCCACTAATGAAAAACTGTTTTTT TRBJ1-4 20 . TRBV5-1 .
CASSPLKGQTQYF TGTGCCAGCAGCCCACTGAAGGGTCAGACCCAGTACTTC TRBJ2-5 13 . TRBV27 .
CATSRDVRQDNEQFF TGTGCCACCAGCAGAGATGTCCGGCAGGACAATGAGCAGTTCTTC TRBJ2-1 15 . TRBV15 .
CASWTVTNYGYTF TGTGCCAGCTGGACAGTCACTAACTATGGCTACACCTTC TRBJ1-2 13 . TRBV19 .
CASSLGQPFDEQFF TGTGCTAGCAGCCTTGGACAGCCCTTCGATGAGCAGTTCTTC TRBJ2-1 14 . TRBV7-7 .
CASSLGGSEQYF TGTGCCAGCAGCTTAGGCGGGTCCGAGCAGTACTTC TRBJ2-7 12 . TRBV7-9 .
CASSTGNFNYGYTF TGTGCCAGCAGTACAGGGAACTTTAACTATGGCTACACCTTC TRBJ1-2 14 . TRBV2 .
CASSFQGNTEAFF TGTGCCAGCAGCTTCCAAGGTAACACTGAAGCTTTCTTT TRBJ1-1 13 . TRBV7-2 once